Listed here are 17 T cell receptor beta chains from one sample, sequenced in a study of T cells in localized non-small cell lung cancer. This table comes from immunoSEQ multiplex PCR, and its TCRdb copy is limited to in-frame clones, with some not included. The sample holds about 2,800 clones, 23% seen once. The sequences come from lung tumor tissue, collected before any cancer treatment. These receptors were taken from a female donor older than 55 with stage I lung adenocarcinoma.

Relative to its sample, this clone is large. The chain has TRBV6-8 and TRBJ2-2; 8 bases fit TRBD2. The CDR3 covers 14 residues. Germline V gene sequence: CDR1 MNHGY, CDR2 SAAAGT. The J segment lost 6 bases and the V segment lost 7 bases, leaving 7 bases of the junction unmatched. The CDR3 protein is CASTPGLVAGELFF. Written as DNA, the CDR3 is TGTGCCAGCACTCCGGGACTAGTGGCCGGGGAGCTGTTTTTT.

The genes are TRBV28 and TRBJ1-2; D may be TRBD1 (5 bases). The CDR3 covers 12 residues. V lost 3 bases, J lost 8 bases, and 10 bases lay in between. Germline V lookup: CDR1 MDHEN, CDR2 SYDVKM. The CDR3 spells CASSFLGEGYTF. The CDR3 DNA is TGTGCCAGCAGTTTCCTGGGGGAAGGCTACACCTTC.

This clone is deemed medium-sized. J is TRBJ1-2 and V is TRBV6-8; 8 bases line up with TRBD1. Germline-derived CDR1 and CDR2 are MNHGY and SAAAGT. Trimming cost V 5 bases and J 6 bases; bases outside gene matches: 5. The CDR3 contains 13 residues. CDR3 amino acids: CASSRQGQHGYTF. CDR3 bases: TGTGCCAGCAGTCGACAGGGGCAACATGGCTACACCTTC.

The chain combines TRBV5-1 with TRBJ1-1, with TRBD1 matching over 7 bases. The germline gives CDR1 SGHRS, CDR2 YFSETQ. The J segment lost 1 base and the V segment lost 0 bases, leaving 3 bases of the junction unmatched. This CDR3 is built from 15 residues. The CDR3 is CASSLVGTANTEAFF. CDR3 nucleotides: TGCGCCAGCAGCTTGGTTGGGACAGCGAACACTGAAGCTTTCTTT. Full variable domain (missing parts from reference TRBV5-1 and TRBJ1-1): KAGVTQTPRYLIKTRGQQVTLSCSPISGHRSVSWYQQTPGQGLQFLFEYFSETQRNKGNFPGRFSGRQFSNSRSEMNVSTLELGDSALYLCASSLVGTANTEAFFGQGTRLTVV.

This clone is medium-sized (0.01 to 0.1%) within its sample. Relative to the germline gene, one junction end is altered; a read error may explain this. This rearrangement joins TRBV11-3 to TRBJ2-6, with D possibly TRBD1 on 6 matching bases. Germline V gene sequence: CDR1 SGHNT, CDR2 YENEEA. The CDR3 contains 15 residues. In nucleotides, the CDR3 is TGTGCCAGCAGCCCCGGTTGGGGGACACTTCCTCTTAGTGCTTTC. Its translation: CASSPGWGTLPLSAF.

The rearrangement links TRBV6-8 to TRBJ1-1, with D perhaps matching TRBD1 (6 bases). This CDR3 is 12 amino acids long. CDR1 is MNHGY and CDR2 is SAAAGT in the germline V gene. With 6 bases removed from V and 6 bases from J, the gap between germline ends came to 11 bases. CDR3 sequence: CASSQRGAEAFF. CDR3 DNA sequence: TGTGCCAGCAGCCAAAGGGGGGCTGAAGCTTTCTTT.

This clone was counted only a few times. CDR3 nucleotide sequence: TGTGCCAGCAAGGATAGCGGGGGGGCAAGGGCCGGGGAGCTGTTTTTT. Translated: CASKDSGGARAGELFF. This chain links TRBV6-8 with TRBJ2-2, with TRBD2 matching 11 bases. V was clipped by 7 bases and J by 6 bases; unmatched bases: 10. This CDR3 contains 16 residues. Germline CDR1 and CDR2: MNHGY and SAAAGT.

This clone was seen a handful of times. One end of the junction varies from germline; a read error may be responsible. V and J are TRBV6-8 and TRBJ1-6; D might be TRBD1 (6 bases). The CDR3 spans 14 residues. In germline, CDR1 is MNHGY, CDR2 SAAAGT. Here the CDR3 DNA reads TGTGCCATCAGTGGGGGGGGCGGTAATTCACCCCTCCACTTT. It specifies CAISGGGGNSPLHF.

This clone appeared a few times. The chain couples TRBV29-1 to TRBJ1-1, with a weak D call TRBD1 (6 bases). The V gene lost 3 bases and the J gene lost 4 bases, with 12 bases spanning the gap. This CDR3 has 13 amino acids. The V gene's germline CDR1 is SQVTM and CDR2 ANQGSEA. CDR3 residues: CSVDRGLGTEAFF. The CDR3 bases are TGCAGCGTTGACAGGGGTCTGGGCACTGAAGCTTTCTTT.

The rearrangement uses TRBV10-3 and TRBJ2-4, with D uncertain. The CDR3 has 12 amino acids. Germline lookup yields CDR1 ENHRY and CDR2 SYGVKD. V lost 0 bases and J lost 3, with 0 bases in between. The CDR3 bases are TGTGCCATCAGTGAGTCCAAAAACATTCAGTACTTC. The encoded protein is CAISESKNIQYF.

By sample fraction, this clone is medium-sized. The V gene is TRBV11-3, the J gene TRBJ2-5; 8 bases align to TRBD2. The CDR3 totals 16 residues. Germline V gene lookup returns CDR1 SGHNT and CDR2 YENEEA. With 5 bases clipped from V and 4 bases from J, the junction kept 12 bases outside the gene matches. The CDR3: CASSPDRLRGGETQYF. Written as DNA, the CDR3 is TGTGCCAGCAGCCCGGACCGTCTCCGGGGGGGAGAGACCCAGTACTTC.

This clone is a singleton in its sample. The CDR3 loop reads CAWDPLGGAGGNTIYF. The CDR3 DNA reads as TGTGCCTGGGACCCCCTTGGAGGGGCAGGTGGAAACACCATATATTTT. The rearrangement uses TRBV30 and TRBJ1-3; tentatively, D is TRBD1 (5 bases). Trimming stripped 5 bases from V and 3 bases from J, with 20 bases between. The CDR3 length is 16 residues. Germline V CDR1 and CDR2: GTSNPN, SVGIG (reference sequence). Complete variable domain (other parts from reference TRBV30 and TRBJ1-3): SQTIHQWPATLVQPVGSPLSLECTVEGTSNPNLYWYRQAAGRGLQLLFYSVGIGQISSEVPQNLSASRPQDRQFILSSKKLLLSDSGFYLCAWDPLGGAGGNTIYFGEGSWLTVV.

This chain links TRBV12-5 with TRBJ2-3; 14 bases agree with TRBD2. Germline assignment: CDR1 LGHNT and CDR2 FRNRAP. This CDR3 is built from 18 residues. V trimming: 2 bases; J trimming: 3 bases; junction bases outside the gene matches: 7. The CDR3, as DNA: TGTGCTAGTGGTTTGACTGGACTAGCGGGAGGTAGAACAGATACGCAGTATTTT. Its protein is CASGLTGLAGGRTDTQYF.

This clone came up a few times. The V gene is TRBV6-8, the J gene TRBJ1-1; no clear D. The germline V gene encodes CDR1 MNHGY and CDR2 SAAAGT. The CDR3 is 14 amino acids. V dropped 2 bases and J dropped 0 bases, with 7 bases sitting between them. CDR3 region: CASSYGRLNTEAFF. Written as DNA, the CDR3 is TGTGCCAGCAGTTACGGGAGGCTGAACACTGAAGCTTTCTTT.

This rearrangement joins TRBV5-1 to TRBJ2-3; tentative D call: TRBD2 (5 bases). Germline CDR1 is SGHRS and CDR2 is YFSETQ. This CDR3 has 15 amino acids. With 5 bases removed from V and 2 bases from J, the gap between germline ends came to 15 bases. The CDR3 loop is CASRDPGSPTDTQYF. In nucleotides, the CDR3 is TGCGCCAGCAGAGACCCGGGGAGCCCCACAGATACGCAGTATTTT.

The rearrangement joins TRBV6-8 to TRBJ2-3; a possible D gene is TRBD1 (6 bases). The CDR3 has 13 residues. Between the trimmed V and J ends, which lost 5 bases and 6 bases, there was a span of 12 bases. The V gene's germline CDR1 is MNHGY and CDR2 SAAAGT. CDR3 coding DNA: TGTGCCAGCAGTGCCAGGGGTGGGGATACGCAGTATTTT. This sequence encodes CASSARGGDTQYF.

This clone occurred a few times. The V gene is TRBV6-8, the J gene TRBJ1-2, with D possibly matching TRBD1 (5 bases). This CDR3 is 13 amino acids long. Germline CDR1 and CDR2: MNHGY and SAAAGT. Deletions cut 10 bases from V and 2 bases from J, with 14 bases between. CDR3 sequence: CATKVGGNYGYTF. The CDR3 DNA sequence: TGTGCCACCAAGGTGGGGGGGAACTATGGCTACACCTTC.